This T cell receptor beta chain was retrieved from a study of T cells after yellow fever vaccination (dated by TCRdb to between 2019 and 2020). General notes on the study: The SMART-Seq v4 Ultra Low Input RNA kit was used to prepare libraries from fractions with low cell numbers. The cohort comprised two healthy male donors, one aged 18 to 29 and one aged 30 to 40 years. Bulk TCR alpha and beta repertoires were sequenced longitudinally to track T-cell clones before and after primary and booster YFV17D yellow fever vaccination. Bulk PBMC replicates and cell subsets were isolated from blood drawn at multiple timepoints before and after both primary and secondary immunization.

The treatment or condition label corresponds to: live attenuated yellow fever vaccine strain. At every blood-draw timepoint, two biological replicates of bulk PBMCs were collected. PBMCs were isolated from peripheral blood using a standard Ficoll-Paque protocol. TriZol was used to extract RNA from bulk PBMCs, CD4 and CD8 fractions, and dextramer-positive and dextramer-negative fractions. A note on this clonotype: The target of this receptor is not known. Base qualities are not at hand, and no much larger clone is one base apart.

The CDR3 runs 13 amino acids, cysteine and phenylalanine included. Of all the DNA, just the CDR3 is kept, 39 bases in frame from base 1. V sheds 1 base and J sheds 10 bases, leaving 11 bases between their ends. CDR1 and CDR2 (DFQATT, SNEGSKA) derive from the germline V gene (reference sequence). Overall study results and their limits: A small fraction of clonotypes appeared in both the CD4 and CD8 compartments, likely as a result of convergent recombination. Most clones expanded after primary vaccination were re-detected after the booster (almost 97% of CD4 and around 88% of CD8), suggesting broad memory maintenance. Compared with the primary T-cell response, the secondary T-cell response was weaker but faster, peaking on day 5 rather than day 15. Because only two donors were included in the study, the extent to which the findings can be generalized is limited. FACS-sorted repertoires could contain abundant contaminating clonotypes from the bulk population, so computational filtering was required.

TCR cDNA was made using 5'RACE template switching, a step that added a universal primer site and unique molecular identifiers. Priming for cDNA synthesis came from both the TCR alpha and TCR beta constant segments. Two PCR steps were used to amplify libraries, with sample barcodes and sequencing adapters being added in the second step. Sequencing of the libraries was done on either Illumina HiSeq 2500 (2x100 bp) or NovaSeq (2x150 bp). The published analysis was carried out like this. MIGEC handled demultiplexing of reads and collapsing into UMI consensus sequences, while MiXCR performed V(D)J alignment. Vaccine-responding clonotypes were identified with edgeR using replicate PBMC samples, with FDR below 0.01 and a log2 fold change above 5 up to day 15 being required. Bulk clonotypes were assigned CD4 or CD8 identity according to which sequenced CD4 or CD8 repertoire held them at higher abundance. TCRdb redid the processing of the public reads, applying fastp at Q25 and MiXCR, and retained in-frame beta chains. Each record represents a unique CDR3 protein, reported with the most common genes and DNA among its rows. V and J calls and clone size were set by TCRdb, not the authors. The sample data list 450,000 to 550,000 distinct CDR3 sequences, and around a fifth of these were observed just once. Clones ranked in the top ten supply about 16% of the sample.

The sequences come from PBMCs, collected about 20 days after the first yellow fever vaccination. This sequence was found in a man between 18 and 35 years old who received the YFV17D yellow fever vaccine. The sequence joins TRBV20-1 to TRBJ2-6; the D segment could be TRBD1, given 6 matching bases. The nucleotides read TGCAGTGCTAGAGCAACCCAGGGGAACGTCCTGACTTTC. This is translated as CSARATQGNVLTF.